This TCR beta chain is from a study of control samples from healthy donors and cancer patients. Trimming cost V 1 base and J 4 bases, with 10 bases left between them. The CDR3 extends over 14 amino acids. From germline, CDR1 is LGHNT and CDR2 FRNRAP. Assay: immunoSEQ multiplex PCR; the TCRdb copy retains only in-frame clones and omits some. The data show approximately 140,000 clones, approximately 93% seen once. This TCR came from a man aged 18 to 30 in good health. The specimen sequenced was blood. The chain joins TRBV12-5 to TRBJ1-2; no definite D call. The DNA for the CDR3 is TGTGCTAGTGGTTTGGCACGAATCCCCTATGGCTACACCTTC. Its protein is CASGLARIPYGYTF.